This entry lists 2 T cell receptor beta chains sequenced from one sample in a study of T-cell memory formation after mild COVID-19. A single record per CDR3 protein comes from TCRdb applying MiXCR to the 5' RACE reads. The data show about 250,000 distinct CDR3 sequences, 15% to 17% seen once. The sample taken for sequencing was PBMCs or a T cell subset sorted from them (not recorded which). All receptors derive from an adult woman who had mild COVID-19 (a few samples of this study predate the infection). Cell type and time point are not known.

This clonotype was detected a few times. The gene calls are TRBV15 and TRBJ2-5; TRBD2 aligns across 9 bases. Germline CDR1 is LNHNV and CDR2 is YYDKDF (reference sequence). J was trimmed by 7 bases and V by 0 bases; bases with no gene match: 12. This CDR3 comprises 17 residues. CDR3 in DNA: TGTGCCACCAGCAGAGATCAAAACCGCCGTAGCGGGGGGACCCAGTACTTC. Its translation: CATSRDQNRRSGGTQYF. Based on the CDR3 plus reference TRBV15 and TRBJ2-5, the full variable domain is DAMVIQNPRYQVTQFGKPVTLSCSQTLNHNVMYWYQQKSSQAPKLLFHYYDKDFNNEADTPDNFQSRRPNTSFCFLDIRSPGLGDTAMYLCATSRDQNRRSGGTQYFGPGTRLLVL.

The V and J genes are TRBV6-5 and TRBJ1-6; 9 bases are shared with TRBD1. Germline lookup yields CDR1 MNHEY and CDR2 SVGAGI. The CDR3 totals 19 residues. The ends lost 6 bases at V and 9 bases at J; junction bases unmatched: 21. The CDR3 here is CASRGQGRGALMGGSPLHF. The CDR3 coding sequence is TGTGCCAGCAGGGGACAGGGAAGAGGGGCTTTGATGGGCGGTTCACCCCTCCACTTT.